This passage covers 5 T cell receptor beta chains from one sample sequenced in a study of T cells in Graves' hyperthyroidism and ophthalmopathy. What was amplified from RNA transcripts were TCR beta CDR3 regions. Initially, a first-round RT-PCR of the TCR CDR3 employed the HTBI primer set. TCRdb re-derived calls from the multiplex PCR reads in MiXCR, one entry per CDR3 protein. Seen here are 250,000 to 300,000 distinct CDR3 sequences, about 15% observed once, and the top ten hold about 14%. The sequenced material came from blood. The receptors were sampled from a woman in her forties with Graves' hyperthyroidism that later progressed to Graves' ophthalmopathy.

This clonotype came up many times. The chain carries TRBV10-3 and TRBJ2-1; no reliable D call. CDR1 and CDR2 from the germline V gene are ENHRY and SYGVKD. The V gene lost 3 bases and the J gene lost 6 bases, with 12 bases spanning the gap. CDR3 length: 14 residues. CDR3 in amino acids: CAISDGALANEQFF. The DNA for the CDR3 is TGTGCCATCAGTGATGGCGCATTGGCCAATGAGCAGTTCTTC.

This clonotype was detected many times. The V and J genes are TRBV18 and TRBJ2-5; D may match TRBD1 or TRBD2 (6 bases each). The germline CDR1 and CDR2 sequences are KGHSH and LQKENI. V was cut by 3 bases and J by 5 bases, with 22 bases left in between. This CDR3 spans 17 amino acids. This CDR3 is CASSPRNGGGVKETQYF. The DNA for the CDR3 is TGTGCCAGCTCACCCAGGAACGGAGGGGGAGTGAAGGAGACCCAGTACTTC.

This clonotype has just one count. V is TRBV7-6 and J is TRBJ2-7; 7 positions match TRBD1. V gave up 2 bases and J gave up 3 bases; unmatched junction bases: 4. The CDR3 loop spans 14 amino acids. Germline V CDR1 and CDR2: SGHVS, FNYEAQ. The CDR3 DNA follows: TGTGCCAGCAGCTTACAGGGGGTCGACTACGAGCAGTACTTC. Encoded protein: CASSLQGVDYEQYF.

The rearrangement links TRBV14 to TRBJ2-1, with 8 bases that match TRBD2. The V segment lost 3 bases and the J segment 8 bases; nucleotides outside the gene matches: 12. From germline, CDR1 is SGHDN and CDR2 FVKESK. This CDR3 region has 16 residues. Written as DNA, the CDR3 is TGTGCCAGCAGCCATACCGGGACTAGGATCTTAGATGAGCAGTTCTTC. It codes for CASSHTGTRILDEQFF.

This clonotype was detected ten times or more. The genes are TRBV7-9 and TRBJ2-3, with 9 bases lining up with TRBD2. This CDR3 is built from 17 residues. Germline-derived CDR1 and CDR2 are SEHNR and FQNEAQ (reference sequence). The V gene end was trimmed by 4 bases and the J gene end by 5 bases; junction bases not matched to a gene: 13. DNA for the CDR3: TGTGCCAGCAGCTCGAGCGGGGCTAGCGGGACCCGAGATACGCAGTATTTT. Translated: CASSSSGASGTRDTQYF. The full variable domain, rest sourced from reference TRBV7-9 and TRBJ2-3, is DTGVSQNPRHKITKRGQNVTFRCDPISEHNRLYWYRQTLGQGPEFLTYFQNEAQLEKSRLLSDRFSAERPKGSFSTLEIQRTEQGDSAMYLCASSSSGASGTRDTQYFGPGTRLTVL.